The following is a T cell receptor (beta chain) sequence with its context. Its antigen is as yet unknown. This record comes from a study of T cell responses to AZD1222 COVID-19 vaccine. Study-level information: The study pooled second doses at about 4 or about 12 weeks.

CDR3 length equals 13 residues. Study-level findings and limits: Once two AZD1222 doses were given, Spike-specific TCR breadth and depth went up. Possibly, clonal diversity was underestimated; donors were largely white British and included more females. Epitopes outside B.1.351 and B.1.1.7 mutated regions reportedly drew nearly half of spike TCRs.

Sequencing used immunoSEQ multiplex PCR; TCRdb keeps in-frame clones, though not all of them. The table shows under 300,000 clones, with roughly 93% occurring only once. The chain employs TRBV5-3 and TRBJ2-7; 7 bases are a match to TRBD2. TRBV5-3 is assigned to the ORF class and has an uncertain function. This TCR was recovered from an adult in good health. The specimen comprised peripheral blood, sampled on day 0 of AZD1222 vaccination. CDR3 in amino acids: CDTPGLSIYEQYF. CDR3 nucleotides: TGTGACACTCCGGGACTATCGATCTACGAGCAGTACTTC.